This TCR beta chain came from a study of post-analysis software for immune sequencing data. General study points: There were roughly 5 TRBV segments more frequent in patients than controls, and TRBV5-6, TRBV5-1 and TRBV20-1 were among them. The study found significantly lower normalized Chao1 diversity in multiple sclerosis patients than in controls.

The authors incorporated unique molecular identifiers into the TCR beta cDNA libraries. Each sample of about 0.95 to 11 million input T cells yielded around 500,000 cDNA molecules, so each molecule approximated one T cell. MiXCR was run by TCRdb on the PCR reads, yielding one entry per CDR3 protein. The profile shows around 200,000 distinct CDR3 sequences, over 25% of them singletons. This CDR3 comprises 14 residues. Germline lookup yields CDR1 SEHNR and CDR2 FQNEAQ (reference sequence). Between the trimmed V and J ends, which lost 4 bases and 0 bases, there was a span of 10 bases. This clonotype was seen ten or more times. Its antigen is currently unknown.

The chain employs TRBV7-9 and TRBJ2-7; the D gene is possibly TRBD1 (5 bases). The receptor was isolated from a girl aged 2-17 years with multiple sclerosis. The source material was blood. The CDR3 here is CASSSATVSYEQYF. The CDR3 DNA reads TGTGCCAGCAGCTCTGCGACAGTCTCCTACGAGCAGTACTTC. The full variable domain, completed using reference TRBV7-9 and TRBJ2-7, is DTGVSQNPRHKITKRGQNVTFRCDPISEHNRLYWYRQTLGQGPEFLTYFQNEAQLEKSRLLSDRFSAERPKGSFSTLEIQRTEQGDSAMYLCASSSATVSYEQYFGPGTRLTVT.